The 5 T cell receptor beta chains presented below share a single source sample, sequenced in a study of blood T cell repertoires in COVID-19. Some clones are missing from TCRdb's copy, which holds only in-frame ones; the method was immunoSEQ multiplex PCR. The repertoire holds 130,000 or so clones, with more than 70% as singletons. Material: peripheral blood. The receptors were gathered from a man in his 60s with acute or convalescent COVID-19.

The gene calls are TRBV15 and TRBJ2-1; 12 positions agree with TRBD2. Germline trimming cut 3 bases from V and 7 bases from J; bases unmatched to any gene: 4. Germline loops: CDR1 LNHNV, CDR2 YYDKDF (reference sequence). This CDR3 contains 15 residues. The CDR3 loop is CATSRRLAGVNEQFF. In DNA, the CDR3 is TGTGCCACCAGCAGGAGACTAGCGGGAGTTAATGAGCAGTTCTTC.

In this sample, this clone turned up once. J is TRBJ1-2 and V is TRBV6-1, with a tentative D call TRBD1 (6 bases). Germline CDR1 and CDR2: MNHNS and SASEGT. This CDR3 has 15 amino acids. V was trimmed by 1 base and J by 6 bases, leaving 15 bases between them. The CDR3 sequence is CASSEGTAARDGYTF. The CDR3, as DNA: TGTGCCAGCAGTGAAGGGACAGCCGCACGAGATGGCTACACCTTC.

This chain uses TRBV7-2 with TRBJ2-7; TRBD1 agrees at 9 bases. This CDR3 region has 14 residues. Germline assignment: CDR1 SGHTA and CDR2 FQGNSA. After removal of 1 base from V and 3 bases from J, the junction contained 1 base not matched to a gene. CDR3 in amino acids: CASSLGGQGYEQYF. The CDR3 DNA is TGTGCCAGCAGCTTAGGGGGACAGGGCTACGAGCAGTACTTC.

This rearrangement joins TRBV14 to TRBJ2-7; D gene uncertain. Per the germline V gene, CDR1 is SGHDN and CDR2 is FVKESK. V dropped 4 bases and J dropped 6 bases, with 4 bases sitting between them. This CDR3 has 10 amino acids. The CDR3: CASSPPEQYF. The CDR3 nucleotides read TGTGCCAGCAGCCCTCCCGAGCAGTACTTC.

V usage is TRBV15 and J usage is TRBJ2-1, with 7 bases matching TRBD2. V lost 1 base to trimming and J lost 9 bases; unmatched junction nucleotides: 3. This CDR3 is 13 amino acids long. The germline gives CDR1 LNHNV, CDR2 YYDKDF (reference sequence). This CDR3 reads CATSRVPGGEQFF. The CDR3 nucleotides read TGTGCCACCAGCAGAGTGCCGGGAGGTGAGCAGTTCTTC.